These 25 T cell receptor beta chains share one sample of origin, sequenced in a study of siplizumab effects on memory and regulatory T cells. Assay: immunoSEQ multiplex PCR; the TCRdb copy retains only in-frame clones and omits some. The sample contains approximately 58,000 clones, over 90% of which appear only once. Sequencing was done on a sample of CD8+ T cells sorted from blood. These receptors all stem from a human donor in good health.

Here the CDR3 reads CASSPRTSGLNNEQFF. CDR3 coding DNA: TGTGCCAGCAGCCCTCGAACTAGCGGACTTAACAATGAGCAGTTCTTC. This rearrangement joins TRBV7-8 to TRBJ2-1; the match to TRBD2 covers 8 bases. This CDR3 is 16 amino acids long. Germline assignment: CDR1 SGHVS and CDR2 FQNEAQ. V was pared by 5 bases and J by 5 bases, with 11 bases of the junction left unmatched.

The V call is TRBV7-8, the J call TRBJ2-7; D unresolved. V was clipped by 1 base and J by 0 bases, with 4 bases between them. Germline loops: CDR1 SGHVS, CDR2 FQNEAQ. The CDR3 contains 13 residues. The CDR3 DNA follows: TGTGCCAGCAGCTTAGAAAGCTCCTACGAGCAGTACTTC. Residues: CASSLESSYEQYF.

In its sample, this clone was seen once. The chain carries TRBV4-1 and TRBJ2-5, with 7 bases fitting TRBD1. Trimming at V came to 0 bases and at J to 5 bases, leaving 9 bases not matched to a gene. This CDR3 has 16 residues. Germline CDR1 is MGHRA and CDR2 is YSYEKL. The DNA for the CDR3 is TGCGCCAGCAGCCAAGACCGCGTGGAACAGGGGGAGACCCAGTACTTC. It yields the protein CASSQDRVEQGETQYF.

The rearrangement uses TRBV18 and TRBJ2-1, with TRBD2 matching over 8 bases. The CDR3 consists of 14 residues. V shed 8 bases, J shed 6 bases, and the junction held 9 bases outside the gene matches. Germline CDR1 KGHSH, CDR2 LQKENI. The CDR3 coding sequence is TGTGCCAGCACCCCGGGAGGGCCTTTCAATGAGCAGTTCTTC. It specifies CASTPGGPFNEQFF.

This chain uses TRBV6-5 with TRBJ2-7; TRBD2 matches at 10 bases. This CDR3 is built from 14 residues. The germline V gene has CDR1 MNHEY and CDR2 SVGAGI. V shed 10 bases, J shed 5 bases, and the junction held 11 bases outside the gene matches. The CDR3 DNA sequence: TGTGCCATAGGAACTAGCGGGGTGGCCCACGAGCAGTACTTC. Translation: CAIGTSGVAHEQYF.

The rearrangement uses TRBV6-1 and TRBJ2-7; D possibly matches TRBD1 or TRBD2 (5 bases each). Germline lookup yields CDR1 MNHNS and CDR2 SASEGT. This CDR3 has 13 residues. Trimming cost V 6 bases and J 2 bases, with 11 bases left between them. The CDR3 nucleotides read TGTGCCAGCAGCCCGTCGGGGCCCTACGAGCAGTACTTC. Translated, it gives CASSPSGPYEQYF.

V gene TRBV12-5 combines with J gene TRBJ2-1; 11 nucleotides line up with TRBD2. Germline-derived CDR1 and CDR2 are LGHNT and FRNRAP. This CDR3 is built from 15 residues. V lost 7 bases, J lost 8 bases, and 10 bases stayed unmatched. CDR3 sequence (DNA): TGTGCTAGTGCACGACTAGCGGGGTACTTCGATGAGCAGTTCTTC. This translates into CASARLAGYFDEQFF.

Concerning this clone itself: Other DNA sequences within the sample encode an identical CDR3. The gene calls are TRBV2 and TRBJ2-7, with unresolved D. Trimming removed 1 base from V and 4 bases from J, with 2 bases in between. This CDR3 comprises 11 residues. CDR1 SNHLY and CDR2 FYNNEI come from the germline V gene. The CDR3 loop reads CASSEGYEQYF. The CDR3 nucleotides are TGTGCCAGCAGTGAAGGTTACGAGCAGTACTTC.

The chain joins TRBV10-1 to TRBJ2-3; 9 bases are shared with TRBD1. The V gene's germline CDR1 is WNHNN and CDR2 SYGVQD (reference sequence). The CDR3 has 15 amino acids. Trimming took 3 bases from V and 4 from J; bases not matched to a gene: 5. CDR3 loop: CASSDHRGPADTQYF. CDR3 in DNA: TGCGCCAGCAGTGACCACAGGGGGCCCGCAGATACGCAGTATTTT.

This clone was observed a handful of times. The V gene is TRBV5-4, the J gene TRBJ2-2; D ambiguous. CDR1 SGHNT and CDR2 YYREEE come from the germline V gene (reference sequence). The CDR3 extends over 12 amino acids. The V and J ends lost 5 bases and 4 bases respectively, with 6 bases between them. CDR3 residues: CASSPGTGELFF. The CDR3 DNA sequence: TGTGCCAGCAGTCCGGGCACCGGGGAGCTGTTTTTT.

CDR3 in DNA: TGTGCCAGCAGTTATCGGGACAGGGGAAGACGAGAGACCCAGTACTTC. The encoded protein is CASSYRDRGRRETQYF. This chain joins TRBV6-5 and TRBJ2-5, with 10 bases aligning to TRBD1. The CDR3 runs to 16 residues. Germline trimming cut 3 bases from V and 4 bases from J; bases unmatched to any gene: 8. The germline CDR1 and CDR2 sequences are MNHEY and SVGAGI.

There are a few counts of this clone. The CDR3: CASSQWGPGYEQYF. CDR3 nucleotides: TGTGCCAGCAGCCAATGGGGCCCCGGCTACGAGCAGTACTTC. The V gene is TRBV2, the J gene TRBJ2-7, with D maybe TRBD1 (5 bases). V was trimmed by 6 bases and J by 3 bases, leaving 15 bases between them. CDR3 size: 14 residues. Germline values: CDR1 SNHLY, CDR2 FYNNEI.

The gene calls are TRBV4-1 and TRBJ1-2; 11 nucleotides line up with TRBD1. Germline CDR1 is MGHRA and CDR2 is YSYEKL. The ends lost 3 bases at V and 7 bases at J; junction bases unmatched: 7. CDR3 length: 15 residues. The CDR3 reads CASSQHGTGGSGYTF. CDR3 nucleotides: TGCGCCAGCAGCCAGCACGGGACAGGGGGAAGTGGCTACACCTTC.

CDR3 DNA sequence: TGTGCCAGCAGCCTTACGGACCCGAAGGTCTATGGCTACACCTTC. It translates to CASSLTDPKVYGYTF. The rearrangement uses TRBV7-2 and TRBJ1-2; D unresolved. Germline loops: CDR1 SGHTA, CDR2 FQGNSA. This CDR3 region has 15 residues. Trimming left V 5 bases short and J 4 bases short, with 17 bases between.

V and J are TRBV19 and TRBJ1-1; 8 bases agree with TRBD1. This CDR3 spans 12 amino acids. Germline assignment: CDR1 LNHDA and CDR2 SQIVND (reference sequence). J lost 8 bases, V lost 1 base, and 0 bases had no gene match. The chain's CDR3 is CASSIGQGEAFF. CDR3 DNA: TGTGCCAGTAGTATAGGACAGGGGGAAGCTTTCTTT. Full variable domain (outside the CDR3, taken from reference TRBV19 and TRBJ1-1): DGGITQSPKYLFRKEGQNVTLSCEQNLNHDAMYWYRQDPGQGLRLIYYSQIVNDFQKGDIAEGYSVSREKKESFPLTVTSAQKNPTAFYLCASSIGQGEAFFGQGTRLTVV.

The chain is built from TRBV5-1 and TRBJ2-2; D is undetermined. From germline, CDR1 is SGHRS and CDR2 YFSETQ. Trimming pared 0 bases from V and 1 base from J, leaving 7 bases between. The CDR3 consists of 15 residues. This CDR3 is CASSLDNLNTGELFF. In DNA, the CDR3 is TGCGCCAGCAGCTTGGATAACCTGAACACCGGGGAGCTGTTTTTT.

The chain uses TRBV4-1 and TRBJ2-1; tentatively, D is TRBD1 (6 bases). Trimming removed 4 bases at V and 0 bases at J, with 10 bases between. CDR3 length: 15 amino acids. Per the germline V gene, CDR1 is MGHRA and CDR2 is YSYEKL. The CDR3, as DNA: TGCGCCAGCAGCCGCAAGGACAGCTCCTACAATGAGCAGTTCTTC. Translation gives CASSRKDSSYNEQFF.

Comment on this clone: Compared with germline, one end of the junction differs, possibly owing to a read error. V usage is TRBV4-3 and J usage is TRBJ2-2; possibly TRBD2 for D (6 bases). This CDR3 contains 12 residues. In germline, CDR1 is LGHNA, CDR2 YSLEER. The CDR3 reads CASSQRGGELLF. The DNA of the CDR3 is TGCGCCAGCAGCCAACGTGGCGGGGAGCTGCTTTTT.

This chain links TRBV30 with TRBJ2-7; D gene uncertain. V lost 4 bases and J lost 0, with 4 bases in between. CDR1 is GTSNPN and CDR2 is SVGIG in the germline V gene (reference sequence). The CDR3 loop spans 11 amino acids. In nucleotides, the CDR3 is TGTGCCTGGACCGACTCCTACGAGCAGTACTTC. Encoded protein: CAWTDSYEQYF.

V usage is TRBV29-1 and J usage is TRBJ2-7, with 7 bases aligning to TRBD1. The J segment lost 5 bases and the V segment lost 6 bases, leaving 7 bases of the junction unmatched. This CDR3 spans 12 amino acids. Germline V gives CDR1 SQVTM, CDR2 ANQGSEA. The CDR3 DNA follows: TGCAGCGTGACCACACAGGGGAACGAGCAGTACTTC. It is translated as CSVTTQGNEQYF.

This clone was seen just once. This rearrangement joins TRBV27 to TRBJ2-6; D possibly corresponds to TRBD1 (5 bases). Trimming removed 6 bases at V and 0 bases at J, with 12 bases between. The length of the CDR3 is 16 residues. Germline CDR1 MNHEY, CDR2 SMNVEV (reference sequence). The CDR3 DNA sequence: TGTGCCAGCAGATACAGGCACCCCTCTGGGGCCAACGTCCTGACTTTC. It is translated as CASRYRHPSGANVLTF.

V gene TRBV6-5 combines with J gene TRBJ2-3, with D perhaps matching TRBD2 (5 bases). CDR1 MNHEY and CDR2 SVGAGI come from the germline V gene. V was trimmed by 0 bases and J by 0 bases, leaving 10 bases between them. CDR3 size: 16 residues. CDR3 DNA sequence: TGTGCCAGCAGTTACTCGAAGGACTTTAGCACAGATACGCAGTATTTT. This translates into CASSYSKDFSTDTQYF.

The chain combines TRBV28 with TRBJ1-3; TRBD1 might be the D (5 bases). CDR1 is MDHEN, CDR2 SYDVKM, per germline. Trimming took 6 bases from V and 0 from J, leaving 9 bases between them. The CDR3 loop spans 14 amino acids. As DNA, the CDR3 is TGTGCCAGCAGCCACCAGGGCTCTGGAAACACCATATATTTT. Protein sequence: CASSHQGSGNTIYF.

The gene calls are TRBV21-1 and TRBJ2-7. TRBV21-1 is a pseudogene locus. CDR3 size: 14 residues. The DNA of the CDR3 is TGTGCCAGCAGCCCCAACCTGAAGGCTGACGAGCAGTACTTC. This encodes CASSPNLKADEQYF.

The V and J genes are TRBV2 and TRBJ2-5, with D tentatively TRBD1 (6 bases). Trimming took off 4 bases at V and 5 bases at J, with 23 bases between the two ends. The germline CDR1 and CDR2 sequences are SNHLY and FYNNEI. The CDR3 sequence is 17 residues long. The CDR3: CASSGSLRGHWGETQYF. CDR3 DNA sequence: TGTGCCAGCAGTGGGTCCCTCCGGGGACATTGGGGGGAGACCCAGTACTTC.